A selection of T cell receptor beta chains follows, all from one sample in a study of blood T cell repertoires in COVID-19. Libraries were prepared by immunoSEQ multiplex PCR; TCRdb keeps only in-frame clonotypes and omits some of them. The sample includes about 140,000 clones, around nine tenths of them seen just once. Sequencing was performed on peripheral blood. The receptors come from a man aged 60 to 75 with active or convalescent COVID-19. Both conserved end residues are part of each CDR3. D genes are given only for firm matches. The size field is filled for only some rows; it gives once, few, many or a size class.

clone_size j_call d_call v_call cdr3_aa cdr3_nt
- TRBJ2-3 - TRBV4-3 CASSQQFSTDTQYF TGCGCCAGCAGCCAGCAGTTTAGCACAGATACGCAGTATTTT
- TRBJ2-1 TRBD2 TRBV7-2 CASSSSPGGNEQFF TGTGCCAGCAGCTCGTCCCCGGGGGGGAATGAGCAGTTCTTC
- TRBJ2-6 TRBD1 TRBV4-2 CASSPYRGQGYSGANVLTF TGTGCCAGCAGCCCCTACCGCGGACAGGGCTATTCTGGGGCCAACGTCCTGACTTTC
- TRBJ1-2 - TRBV6-2/TRBV6-3 CASSYITDYGYTF TGTGCCAGCAGTTACATCACAGACTATGGCTACACCTTC
- TRBJ1-3 TRBD1 TRBV7-2 CASSSDRGNLVGNTIYF TGTGCCAGCAGCTCTGACAGGGGTAATTTGGTTGGAAACACCATATATTTT
- TRBJ2-2 - TRBV19 CASRNRVRGGELFF TGTGCCAGTAGGAACAGGGTCCGGGGCGGGGAGCTGTTTTTT
few TRBJ1-5 - TRBV7-9 CASSPQDLPGQPQHF TGTGCCAGCAGCCCCCAAGACCTCCCGGGTCAGCCCCAGCATTTT
- TRBJ1-2 - TRBV4-1 CASSQDGGNYGYTF TGCGCCAGCAGCCAAGATGGAGGGAACTATGGCTACACCTTC
- TRBJ2-1 TRBD2 TRBV7-2 CASSLDRAGVKFF TGTGCCAGCAGCTTAGATCGTGCGGGAGTTAAGTTCTTC
few TRBJ2-1 TRBD2 TRBV11-2 CASSPVKRGGSYNEQFF TGTGCCAGCAGCCCGGTCAAGCGGGGGGGCTCCTACAATGAGCAGTTCTTC
once TRBJ1-1 - TRBV6-5 CASRTGWETEAFF TGTGCCAGCAGGACAGGTTGGGAGACTGAAGCTTTCTTT
- TRBJ2-2 - TRBV6-5 CASSYHRGRRELFF TGTGCCAGCAGTTACCACCGCGGCCGGCGGGAGCTGTTTTTT
once TRBJ2-3 - TRBV7-3 CASSLTGVDTQYF TGTGCCAGCAGCTTAACCGGAGTGGATACGCAGTATTTT
few TRBJ1-5 TRBD1 TRBV18 CASSSNRDRGGDNQPQHF TGTGCCAGCTCATCCAACCGGGACAGGGGGGGAGACAATCAGCCCCAGCATTTT
- TRBJ1-2 TRBD1 TRBV10-3 CAISDAGGDANYGYTF TGTGCCATCAGTGATGCAGGGGGCGATGCTAACTATGGCTACACCTTC
once TRBJ1-5 - TRBV4-2 CASSQDHGGRQPQHF TGTGCCAGCAGCCAAGATCACGGGGGTAGACAGCCCCAGCATTTT
- TRBJ2-2 - TRBV5-8 CASSLPRGREFPGELFF TGTGCCAGCAGCCTCCCCAGGGGGCGGGAGTTTCCCGGGGAGCTGTTTTTT
- TRBJ1-1 TRBD1 TRBV6-5 CASSQQGANTEAFF TGTGCCAGCAGTCAACAGGGGGCGAACACTGAAGCTTTCTTT
- TRBJ2-1 TRBD2 TRBV11-2 CASSLGLAESHEQFF TGTGCCAGCAGCCTGGGACTAGCAGAGTCCCATGAGCAGTTCTTC
- TRBJ1-5 - TRBV29-1 CSVRGGSNQPQHF TGCAGCGTTAGGGGGGGGAGCAATCAGCCCCAGCATTTT
- TRBJ2-5 - TRBV6-6 CASSPTSETQYF TGTGCCAGCAGTCCGACTAGTGAGACCCAGTACTTC
- TRBJ2-1 - TRBV28 CASSLFRQGGEQFF TGTGCCAGCAGTTTATTTCGGCAGGGGGGTGAGCAGTTCTTC
- TRBJ2-1 TRBD2 TRBV24-1 CATSDVVSSGRNEQFF TGTGCCACCAGTGACGTAGTGTCTAGCGGGAGAAATGAGCAGTTCTTC
- TRBJ1-1 TRBD1 TRBV5-4 CASSGGQGRVTEAFF TGTGCCAGCAGCGGAGGACAGGGGAGAGTCACTGAAGCTTTCTTT
- TRBJ2-3 TRBD1 TRBV7-9 CASSLAWGQVIADTQYF TGTGCCAGCAGCTTAGCGTGGGGACAGGTTATTGCAGATACGCAGTATTTT
few TRBJ1-6 - TRBV9 CASSLSTVDSPLHF TGTGCCAGCAGCTTGTCCACTGTAGATTCACCCCTCCACTTT
- TRBJ2-7 TRBD1 TRBV6-5 CASKRAGTGSEQYF TGTGCCAGCAAACGAGCCGGGACAGGGAGCGAGCAGTACTTC